The 18 T cell receptor beta chains listed next were all sequenced from one sample in a study of neurological immune-mediated disorders. Time point meaning: technical triplicate 2. A single record per CDR3 protein comes from TCRdb applying MiXCR to the 5' RACE reads. The sample records around 56,000 distinct CDR3 sequences, 24% being singletons. The sequenced sample consisted of PBMCs. These receptors were collected from a man in his 60s with HTLV-1-associated myelopathy (HAM/TSP).

The V and J genes are TRBV5-6 and TRBJ2-1; D ambiguous. The CDR3 contains 15 residues. Trimming cost V 0 bases and J 0 bases, with 7 bases left between them. Germline CDR1 reads SGHDT; CDR2 reads YYEEEE. CDR3 sequence: CASSLGLSSYNEQFF. CDR3 in DNA: TGTGCCAGCAGCTTGGGACTTAGCTCCTACAATGAGCAGTTCTTC.

Remarks on this clonotype: A much larger clone is a single base away; this may be a read error. V is TRBV24-1 and J is TRBJ2-3, with no clear D. This CDR3 is built from 13 residues. Germline V gene data show CDR1 as KGHDR and CDR2 as SFDVKD. DNA of the CDR3: TGTGCCAACAGTGATCTCCTACCAGATACGCAGTATTTT. Amino acids: CANSDLLPDTQYF.

This clonotype was detected ten times or more. V is TRBV5-6 and J is TRBJ2-1; 9 bases map to TRBD1. The junction had 9 bases not matched to a gene; V was cut back by 2 bases and J by 9 bases. The CDR3 covers 15 residues. Germline CDR1 SGHDT, CDR2 YYEEEE. CDR3 sequence (DNA): TGTGCCAGCAGCTTCGCGGGACAGGGCGTTCGTGAGCAGTTCTTC. Residues: CASSFAGQGVREQFF. The variable domain in full, completed from reference TRBV5-6 and TRBJ2-1, reads DAGVTQSPTHLIKTRGQQVTLRCSPKSGHDTVSWYQQALGQGPQFIFQYYEEEERQRGNFPDRFSGHQFPNYSSELNVNALLLGDSALYLCASSFAGQGVREQFFGPGTRLTVL.

This chain connects TRBV2 to TRBJ2-7, with 12 bases lining up with TRBD2. The CDR3 length is 14 residues. V lost 5 bases, J lost 4 bases, and 3 bases stayed unmatched. Germline V gene data show CDR1 as SNHLY and CDR2 as FYNNEI. CDR3 sequence (DNA): TGTGCCAGCAGTACCGGACTAGCGGGATACGAGCAGTACTTC. Amino acid sequence: CASSTGLAGYEQYF.

V and J are TRBV6-7 and TRBJ2-1; unclear D gene. TRBV6-7 is given ORF status, its function remaining uncertain. This CDR3 is 14 amino acids long. The V end lost 2 bases, the J end lost 10 bases, and 15 bases lay between the germline ends. The chain's CDR3 is CASSYTHGPGEQFF. CDR3 in DNA: TGTGCCAGCAGTTACACACATGGGCCCGGGGAGCAGTTCTTC.

The chain employs TRBV5-1 and TRBJ1-3; TRBD1 might be the D (5 bases). V dropped 4 bases and J dropped 1 base, with 12 bases sitting between them. CDR3 size: 15 residues. The germline CDR1 and CDR2 sequences are SGHRS and YFSETQ. The CDR3 DNA sequence: TGCGCCAGCAGCGCGGGGGGGGAGTCTGGAAACACCATATATTTT. Its protein is CASSAGGESGNTIYF.

This clonotype was picked up many times. The chain couples TRBV11-2 to TRBJ2-1, with 7 bases matching TRBD2. V lost 7 bases, J lost 0 bases, and 9 bases stayed unmatched. The V gene's germline CDR1 is SGHAT and CDR2 FQNNGV. This CDR3 region has 16 residues. CDR3 nucleotides: TGTGCCAGCACACAAAGCGGGGCCAGCTCCTACAATGAGCAGTTCTTC. Its protein is CASTQSGASSYNEQFF.

Concerning this clonotype itself: The junction does not match germline at one end; this may be a read error. The chain is built from TRBV6-5 and TRBJ1-2; no clear D. The CDR3 extends over 16 amino acids. Germline CDR1 is MNHEY and CDR2 is SVGAGI. CDR3 DNA sequence: TGTGCCATCAGTTACTCGTTGTTCGGGCAGAACTATGGCTACACCTTT. Residues: CAISYSLFGQNYGYTF.

This clonotype was counted at least ten times. The gene calls are TRBV12-3 or TRBV12-4 and TRBJ1-2; 7 bases agree with TRBD1. Trimming cost V 6 bases and J 8 bases; bases outside gene matches: 9. The CDR3 is made up of 13 amino acids. The CDR3 nucleotides read TGTGCCAGCAGCCGACAGGGCACGGGCGGCTACACCTTC. Residues: CASSRQGTGGYTF.

Of note for this clonotype: This may be a read error, as it is one base from a much larger clone. The chain couples TRBV3-1 to TRBJ2-7, with D possibly called TRBD1 or TRBD2 (5 bases each). CDR1 and CDR2 from the germline V gene are LGHDT and YNNKEL (reference sequence). The V end was cut by 6 bases, the J end by 1 base, with 10 bases between. The CDR3 is made up of 13 amino acids. CDR3: CASRRGDSYEQYF. For the CDR3, the DNA is TGTGCCAGCAGACGGGGCGATTCCTACGAGCAGTACTTC.

As concerns this clonotype: A single base separates this from a much larger clone, so it may be a read error. The chain uses TRBV27 and TRBJ1-5; D may be TRBD1 (5 bases). CDR3 length: 16 amino acids. The V end lost 0 bases, the J end lost 1 base, and 10 bases lay between the germline ends. Germline V gives CDR1 MNHEY, CDR2 SMNVEV (reference sequence). The CDR3 DNA reads TGTGCCAGCAGTTTATCGGGGAAGGGGAGCAATCAGCCCCAGCATTTT. This codes for CASSLSGKGSNQPQHF.

This clonotype occurred many times. The chain uses TRBV7-2 and TRBJ1-1, with unresolved D. Trimming took off 2 bases at V and 5 bases at J, with 12 bases between the two ends. This CDR3 spans 14 amino acids. Germline loops: CDR1 SGHTA, CDR2 FQGNSA. The CDR3 reads CASSLYPFQTEAFF. For the CDR3, the DNA is TGTGCCAGCAGCTTATACCCCTTCCAGACTGAAGCTTTCTTT.

This sequence joins TRBV5-6 and TRBJ2-3; the D is unclear. V lost 6 bases and J 7 bases, leaving 27 bases between the germline ends. Germline CDR1 SGHDT, CDR2 YYEEEE. The CDR3 runs 17 residues. CDR3 region: CASTTNVVARERNTQYF. DNA for the CDR3: TGTGCCAGCACCACCAACGTGGTCGCGCGAGAGAGGAATACGCAGTATTTT.

In this sample, this clonotype turned up many times. The V gene is TRBV5-6, the J gene TRBJ2-3; D is tentatively TRBD1 or TRBD2 (5 bases each). Germline CDR1 and CDR2: SGHDT and YYEEEE. This CDR3 has 19 amino acids. Trimming removed 0 bases from V and 4 bases from J, with 24 bases in between. Here the CDR3 reads CASSLEWSRLAGRADTQYF. Written as DNA, the CDR3 is TGTGCCAGCAGCTTGGAGTGGAGTCGGTTGGCGGGCAGGGCAGATACGCAGTATTTT.

This clonotype was detected once. For the CDR3, the DNA is TGTGCCAGCTCATCCACACTCCAGGACAGGGTAGACGGCTACACCTTC. Translation: CASSSTLQDRVDGYTF. V and J are TRBV18 and TRBJ1-2; 8 bases match TRBD1. This CDR3 has 16 residues. V lost 5 bases, J lost 8 bases, and 16 bases stayed unmatched. Germline V CDR1 and CDR2: KGHSH, LQKENI.

This clonotype was detected ten times or more. The chain couples TRBV29-1 to TRBJ2-6; D is tentatively TRBD1 or TRBD2 (5 bases each). Trimming removed 4 bases at V and 0 bases at J, with 16 bases between. The V gene's germline CDR1 is SQVTM and CDR2 ANQGSEA. There are 17 residues in the CDR3. The CDR3: CSVGLTQGSSGANVLTF. Written as DNA, the CDR3 is TGCAGCGTTGGACTAACGCAGGGAAGCTCTGGGGCCAACGTCCTGACTTTC.

In its sample, this clonotype was seen once. The chain combines TRBV2 with TRBJ1-1; possible D gene TRBD1, 6 bases. Trimming took 6 bases from V and 5 from J, leaving 13 bases between them. This CDR3 comprises 13 residues. From germline, CDR1 is SNHLY and CDR2 FYNNEI. This CDR3 is CASRGAEGTEAFF. The CDR3 DNA follows: TGTGCCAGCAGGGGGGCCGAAGGGACTGAAGCTTTCTTT.

This clonotype was found many times. The chain joins TRBV12-3 or TRBV12-4 to TRBJ1-2, with D hard to call. The length of the CDR3 is 13 residues. Trimming removed 1 base at V and 8 bases at J, with 11 bases between. The CDR3 coding sequence is TGTGCCAGCAGTTTAGGGGGAGGGAAGGGCTACACCTTC. It translates to CASSLGGGKGYTF.